A single sample is the source of the 19 T cell receptor beta chains below, sequenced in a study of T cells in Graves' hyperthyroidism and ophthalmopathy. Researchers amplified the TCR beta CDR3 regions from RNA transcripts. TCR CDR3 regions were first amplified by RT-PCR with HTBI primers. TCRdb independently ran MiXCR on the multiplex PCR reads; one entry per CDR3 protein. The sample records a few hundred thousand distinct CDR3 sequences, about 13% being singletons. Sequenced: blood. The receptor set was obtained from a woman aged 18-29 years with Graves' hyperthyroidism.

This clonotype was observed at least ten times. The chain combines TRBV20-1 with TRBJ2-5; D is tentatively TRBD1 or TRBD2 (5 bases each). Germline CDR1 is DFQATT and CDR2 is SNEGSKA (reference sequence). Trimming pared 7 bases from V and 4 bases from J, leaving 16 bases between. The CDR3 totals 13 residues. This chain's CDR3 is CSVGGSGGETQYF. In DNA form, the CDR3 reads TGCAGTGTTGGGGGATCAGGTGGAGAGACCCAGTACTTC.

This chain joins TRBV7-6 and TRBJ1-2, with TRBD1 matching over 7 bases. V trimming: 5 bases; J trimming: 8 bases; junction bases outside the gene matches: 8. CDR1 is SGHVS, CDR2 FNYEAQ, per germline. CDR3 size: 13 residues. CDR3 loop: CASSPRGGLGYTF. The DNA of the CDR3 is TGTGCCAGCAGCCCCAGGGGGGGGCTCGGCTACACCTTC.

This clonotype was recorded at least ten times. The J gene is TRBJ1-5, the V gene TRBV12-3 or TRBV12-4; D not resolved. The V and J ends lost 7 bases and 1 base respectively, with 8 bases between them. This CDR3 contains 13 residues. Here the CDR3 reads CASTLRSNQPQHF. CDR3 in DNA: TGTGCCAGCACCCTCAGGAGCAATCAGCCCCAGCATTTT.

Only a few counts were recorded for this clonotype. A much larger clonotype is one base distant, so this may be a read error. This chain joins TRBV28 and TRBJ1-1; TRBD1 matches 8 bases. CDR1 and CDR2 from the germline V gene are MDHEN and SYDVKM. The CDR3 runs 14 residues. J lost 4 bases, V lost 3 bases, and 4 bases had no gene match. The CDR3 nucleotides are TGTGCCAGCAGTTTTGGCAGGGGGCCCACTGAAGCTTTCTTT. Its translation is CASSFGRGPTEAFF.

The chain uses TRBV5-1 and TRBJ2-1; weak D call: TRBD1 (6 bases). CDR1 SGHRS and CDR2 YFSETQ come from the germline V gene. The CDR3 consists of 16 residues. The ends were cut back, 4 bases at V and 5 bases at J, with 19 bases in the middle. CDR3: CASSGGAGRVDNEQFF. In DNA form, the CDR3 reads TGCGCCAGCAGCGGGGGCGCCGGGCGGGTTGACAATGAGCAGTTCTTC.

This clonotype was counted at least ten times. The chain couples TRBV2 to TRBJ1-1, with D uncertain. The CDR3 extends over 13 amino acids. Per germline, CDR1 SNHLY and CDR2 FYNNEI. V lost 2 bases to trimming and J lost 5 bases, with 9 bases between them. In DNA, the CDR3 is TGTGCCAGCAGTGAACTAGAGGGAACTGAAGCTTTCTTT. Residues: CASSELEGTEAFF.

In its sample, this clonotype was seen a few times. V gene TRBV19 combines with J gene TRBJ2-3; 7 nucleotides align to TRBD2. There are 16 residues in the CDR3. With V trimmed by 6 bases and J by 5 bases, 14 bases remained unmatched. From germline, CDR1 is LNHDA and CDR2 SQIVND (reference sequence). The CDR3 spells CASSLPGGTAGDTQYF. The CDR3 DNA sequence: TGTGCCAGTAGCCTCCCGGGGGGAACCGCGGGAGATACGCAGTATTTT.

The V gene is TRBV14, the J gene TRBJ2-5, with TRBD1 matching over 7 bases. Germline values: CDR1 SGHDN, CDR2 FVKESK. The CDR3 runs to 14 residues. The junction had 9 bases not matched to a gene; V was cut back by 4 bases and J by 7 bases. The DNA of the CDR3 is TGTGCCAGCAGCCCCCGACAGGGTCCCGGGACCCAGTACTTC. As protein: CASSPRQGPGTQYF.

In its sample, this clonotype was seen many times. The chain joins TRBV18 to TRBJ2-1; 10 bases agree with TRBD2. With V trimmed by 3 bases and J by 12 bases, 8 bases remained unmatched. The CDR3 has 14 residues. The germline V gene encodes CDR1 KGHSH and CDR2 LQKENI. The CDR3 DNA follows: TGTGCCAGCTCACCCGGGACTAGCGATAGGGGGCAGTTCTTC. Protein sequence: CASSPGTSDRGQFF.

The chain combines TRBV27 with TRBJ1-6, with 9 bases fitting TRBD1. The CDR3 spans 20 residues. Germline V gene data show CDR1 as MNHEY and CDR2 as SMNVEV (reference sequence). Unmatched junction bases numbered 25, after V lost 7 bases and J lost 9 bases. CDR3 in DNA: TGTGCCAGCACCTTCGAGGGGGACAGGGTCAATAAGTCGCCCCCTTCACCCCTCCACTTT. This sequence encodes CASTFEGDRVNKSPPSPLHF.

This clonotype was recorded at least ten times. The rearrangement uses TRBV28 and TRBJ2-2, with D hard to call. The V and J ends lost 7 bases and 3 bases respectively, with 15 bases between them. The germline gives CDR1 MDHEN, CDR2 SYDVKM. The CDR3 extends over 15 amino acids. The CDR3 sequence is CASTEPAGHTGELFF. CDR3 DNA sequence: TGTGCCAGCACCGAACCCGCCGGGCACACCGGGGAGCTGTTTTTT.

The chain links TRBV9 to TRBJ1-1; D might be TRBD1 (5 bases). Deletions cut 0 bases from V and 3 bases from J, with 12 bases between. The CDR3 totals 15 residues. The germline V gene has CDR1 SGDLS and CDR2 YYNGEE. CDR3: CASSVDEGSDTEAFF. The CDR3 coding sequence is TGTGCCAGCAGCGTAGATGAGGGGTCCGACACTGAAGCTTTCTTT. The full variable domain, with the rest looked up from reference TRBV9 and TRBJ1-1, is DSGVTQTPKHLITATGQRVTLRCSPRSGDLSVYWYQQSLDQGLQFLIQYYNGEERAKGNILERFSAQQFPDLHSELNLSSLELGDSALYFCASSVDEGSDTEAFFGQGTRLTVV.

This clonotype has a count of ten or more. The CDR3, as DNA: TGTGCCATCAGTGACTTTAAGATCTCCAATGAGCAGTTCTTC. It specifies CAISDFKISNEQFF. The chain is built from TRBV10-3 and TRBJ2-1, with no clear D. Germline CDR1 reads ENHRY; CDR2 reads SYGVKD. This CDR3 spans 14 amino acids. Trimming stripped 3 bases from V and 6 bases from J, with 12 bases between.

This chain connects TRBV28 to TRBJ1-2, with 8 positions matching TRBD1. CDR1 and CDR2 (germline): MDHEN, SYDVKM. V lost 3 bases and J lost 2; bases outside the gene matches: 5. The CDR3 is 15 residues long. As DNA, the CDR3 is TGTGCCAGCAGTTTGCCCCGGGACAGGAACTATGGCTACACCTTC. Translated, it gives CASSLPRDRNYGYTF.

This clonotype was observed once. The chain uses TRBV29-1 and TRBJ2-5, with TRBD1 matching 7 bases. Trimming took 0 bases from V and 5 from J; bases not matched to a gene: 6. The CDR3 contains 14 residues. Germline CDR1 and CDR2: SQVTM and ANQGSEA. Here the CDR3 DNA reads TGCAGCGTTGAAGAGGCGCCAGGGGGTGAGACCCAGTACTTC. Its translation: CSVEEAPGGETQYF.

This clonotype was seen ten or more times. The V and J genes are TRBV10-3 and TRBJ2-7, with 10 positions matching TRBD1. CDR3 length equals 16 residues. Germline V CDR1 and CDR2: ENHRY, SYGVKD. With V trimmed by 3 bases and J by 6 bases, 11 bases remained unmatched. This CDR3 reads CAISDYWTGGGGEQYF. CDR3 in DNA: TGTGCCATCAGTGACTATTGGACAGGGGGGGGGGGCGAGCAGTACTTC.

At least ten counts were recorded for this clonotype. The chain couples TRBV28 to TRBJ1-5; a weak D match, TRBD1 (6 bases). The CDR3 length is 16 residues. Trimming cost V 6 bases and J 0 bases, with 15 bases left between them. Germline assignment: CDR1 MDHEN and CDR2 SYDVKM. The CDR3 loop reads CASSRHRAYSNQPQHF. The CDR3 nucleotides are TGTGCCAGCAGCCGTCACAGGGCCTATAGCAATCAGCCCCAGCATTTT.

This clonotype showed up many times. The rearrangement joins TRBV7-9 to TRBJ2-3, with 8 bases that match TRBD2. There are 15 residues in the CDR3. The junction had 7 bases not matched to a gene; V was cut back by 3 bases and J by 5 bases. Germline-derived CDR1 and CDR2 are SEHNR and FQNEAQ (reference sequence). CDR3 in amino acids: CASSLGSGRGDTQYF. CDR3 sequence (DNA): TGTGCCAGCAGCTTGGGGAGCGGGAGAGGAGATACGCAGTATTTT.

This clonotype was seen ten or more times. CDR3: CASSEGQGADEQYF. CDR3 in DNA: TGTGCCAGCAGTGAGGGACAGGGGGCGGACGAGCAGTACTTC. The V and J genes are TRBV2 and TRBJ2-7; TRBD1 agrees at 12 bases. V trimming: 3 bases; J trimming: 5 bases; junction bases outside the gene matches: 2. Germline CDR1 and CDR2: SNHLY and FYNNEI. This CDR3 comprises 14 residues.